This T cell receptor beta chain was captured in a study of cytomegalovirus exposure and HLA in healthy donors. Study-wide context: Earlier sequencing of around 190 million T cells yielded 100 million to 140 million unique TCR beta sequences.

The CDR3 sequence is 15 residues long. Per the germline V gene, CDR1 is MNHEY and CDR2 is SMNVEV (reference sequence). The junction had 9 bases not matched to a gene; V was cut back by 3 bases and J by 8 bases. PCR employed 60 Vbeta and 13 Jbeta primers. Sequenced by immunoSEQ multiplex PCR; TCRdb stores in-frame clones only, minus some. The top ten hold 1.6% of the sample, which has over 150,000 clones, roughly four fifths seen once. The specimen sequenced was PBMCs. The V call is TRBV27, the J call TRBJ1-2; 10 bases align to TRBD1. The clonotype was recovered from a man aged 45-60 years in good health and CMV-seronegative. The CDR3 region is CASSFPGTGVEGYTF. The CDR3 bases are TGTGCCAGCAGTTTCCCCGGGACAGGGGTAGAGGGCTACACCTTC.